Listed below are T cell receptor beta chains from one sample, sequenced in a study of long-term antiretroviral therapy in people with HIV. Only in-frame clones appear in the TCRdb table, and some are missing; sequencing was by immunoSEQ multiplex PCR. Of tens of thousands of clones listed, 90% to 95% were seen once; the top ten hold less than 3%. This specimen was unsorted PBMCs, taken 3.7 years after starting antiretroviral therapy. The receptors come from a woman in her 50s with HIV. Each CDR3 is given with its conserved first and last residue. The D gene is left open where the match is weak. The size of a clone is reported for some rows only, either as once, few or many, or as a class for expanded clones.

d_gene: -
v_gene: TRBV10-3
abundance: -
j_gene: TRBJ1-5
CDR3nt: TGTGCCATCAGTGTGGGAACCAGCCAGCCCCAGCATTTT
CDR3aa: CAISVGTSQPQHF

d_gene: TRBD1
v_gene: TRBV19
abundance: -
j_gene: TRBJ2-7
CDR3nt: TGTGCCAGTAGTACAGGGGGCATCCAGGGCGAGCAGTACTTC
CDR3aa: CASSTGGIQGEQYF

d_gene: TRBD1
v_gene: TRBV5-6
abundance: -
j_gene: TRBJ2-5
CDR3nt: TGTGCCAGCAGCTCTGGGACAGGCGGGGAGACCCAGTACTTC
CDR3aa: CASSSGTGGETQYF

d_gene: -
v_gene: TRBV7-2
abundance: -
j_gene: TRBJ2-7
CDR3nt: TGTGCCAGCAGCCTCCAGGCAGGCGACTCCTACGAGCAGTACTTC
CDR3aa: CASSLQAGDSYEQYF

d_gene: TRBD1
v_gene: TRBV9
abundance: -
j_gene: TRBJ1-2
CDR3nt: TGTGCCAGCAGCCCCGCTGTCATAACAGGGGTAGCTAACTATGGCTACACCTTC
CDR3aa: CASSPAVITGVANYGYTF

d_gene: -
v_gene: TRBV14
abundance: -
j_gene: TRBJ1-6
CDR3nt: TGTGCCAGCAGCCTCTCTCTCGTCACGGCACCCCTCCACTTT
CDR3aa: CASSLSLVTAPLHF

d_gene: TRBD1
v_gene: TRBV6-1
abundance: -
j_gene: TRBJ1-3
CDR3nt: TGTGCCAGCAGGTCGGGACAGCTAATAAACACCATATATTTT
CDR3aa: CASRSGQLINTIYF

d_gene: -
v_gene: TRBV11-3
abundance: -
j_gene: TRBJ1-3
CDR3nt: TGTGCCAGCGGATTACAGGGCTGGAAAGGAAACACCATATATTTT
CDR3aa: CASGLQGWKGNTIYF

d_gene: -
v_gene: TRBV5-5
abundance: few
j_gene: TRBJ1-2
CDR3nt: TGTGCCAGCAGCCCCCTCCCAGCGTTTCGCTATGGCTACACCTTC
CDR3aa: CASSPLPAFRYGYTF

d_gene: -
v_gene: TRBV29-1
abundance: -
j_gene: TRBJ1-3
CDR3nt: TGCAGCGTTGAAAGGCAGCTAAGCTCTGGAAACACCATATATTTT
CDR3aa: CSVERQLSSGNTIYF

d_gene: -
v_gene: TRBV4-2
abundance: -
j_gene: TRBJ1-1
CDR3nt: TGTGCCAGCAGCCATTGGGGGGGAGGGGGTTGGAACACTGAAGCTTTCTTT
CDR3aa: CASSHWGGGGWNTEAFF

d_gene: TRBD1
v_gene: TRBV27
abundance: few
j_gene: TRBJ2-2
CDR3nt: TGTGCCAGCAGTTTATCCCGGACAGGGACCGGGGAGCTGTTTTTT
CDR3aa: CASSLSRTGTGELFF

d_gene: -
v_gene: TRBV18
abundance: -
j_gene: TRBJ2-7
CDR3nt: TGTGCCAGCTCACGCGAGGACGGGGGAGGCTACGAGCAGTACTTC
CDR3aa: CASSREDGGGYEQYF

d_gene: -
v_gene: TRBV7-2
abundance: -
j_gene: TRBJ1-1
CDR3nt: TGTGCCAGCAGCTTAGTAGCTACAGTCAAGAACACTGAAGCTTTCTTT
CDR3aa: CASSLVATVKNTEAFF

d_gene: TRBD1
v_gene: TRBV4-3
abundance: once
j_gene: TRBJ2-7
CDR3nt: TGCGCCAGCAGCTTGGGACAGGGGTTGTCCTACGAGCAGTACTTC
CDR3aa: CASSLGQGLSYEQYF

d_gene: TRBD1
v_gene: TRBV19
abundance: -
j_gene: TRBJ1-4
CDR3nt: TGTGCCAGTAGTCCGAGACAGGGGATGGATGAAAAACTGTTTTTT
CDR3aa: CASSPRQGMDEKLFF

d_gene: TRBD2
v_gene: TRBV13
abundance: -
j_gene: TRBJ2-1
CDR3nt: TGTGCCAGCAGCCGAACTCGGGGGGATCACAATGAGCAGTTCTTC
CDR3aa: CASSRTRGDHNEQFF

d_gene: -
v_gene: TRBV29-1
abundance: -
j_gene: TRBJ2-5
CDR3nt: TGCAGCGTTGAAATCCCAGGTTGGCCACAAGAGACCCAGTACTTC
CDR3aa: CSVEIPGWPQETQYF

d_gene: -
v_gene: TRBV7-2
abundance: once
j_gene: TRBJ1-1
CDR3nt: TGTGCCAGCAGCTTAGAAGGGATTGAAGCTTTCTTT
CDR3aa: CASSLEGIEAFF

d_gene: -
v_gene: TRBV4-3
abundance: -
j_gene: TRBJ2-7
CDR3nt: TGCGCCAGCAGCCAAGATAGATCATACGAGCAGTACTTC
CDR3aa: CASSQDRSYEQYF

d_gene: -
v_gene: TRBV27
abundance: once
j_gene: TRBJ2-7
CDR3nt: TGTGCCAGCAGTTTATGGTCGGGGCCCTACGAGCAGTACTTC
CDR3aa: CASSLWSGPYEQYF

d_gene: -
v_gene: TRBV19
abundance: -
j_gene: TRBJ1-6
CDR3nt: TGTGCCAGTAGTACTCGGGGGGCCCCTGATTCACCCCTCCACTTT
CDR3aa: CASSTRGAPDSPLHF

d_gene: -
v_gene: TRBV5-5
abundance: -
j_gene: TRBJ1-5
CDR3nt: TGTGCCAGCAGCTTGAATCCAGGGGTAAATGGCAATCAGCCCCAGCATTTT
CDR3aa: CASSLNPGVNGNQPQHF

d_gene: TRBD1
v_gene: TRBV10-3
abundance: once
j_gene: TRBJ1-1
CDR3nt: TGTGCCGCCAGGGGGACGAACACTGAAGCTTTCTTT
CDR3aa: CAARGTNTEAFF

d_gene: TRBD2
v_gene: TRBV5-1
abundance: -
j_gene: TRBJ2-3
CDR3nt: TGCGCCAGCAGCTTGGCCGGGACTAGGGTCTCAGATACGCAGTATTTT
CDR3aa: CASSLAGTRVSDTQYF

d_gene: TRBD1
v_gene: TRBV6-1
abundance: -
j_gene: TRBJ1-4
CDR3nt: TGTGCCAGCACGCGCGGGACAGGGAATGAAAAACTGTTTTTT
CDR3aa: CASTRGTGNEKLFF

d_gene: -
v_gene: TRBV6-5
abundance: -
j_gene: TRBJ2-3
CDR3nt: TGTGCCAGCAGTTTAGCCAGACAGTACACAGATACGCAGTATTTT
CDR3aa: CASSLARQYTDTQYF

d_gene: TRBD2
v_gene: TRBV25-1
abundance: -
j_gene: TRBJ2-5
CDR3nt: TGTGCCAGCAGTGAATTCAGCGGGGCCAACCAAGAGACCCAGTACTTC
CDR3aa: CASSEFSGANQETQYF

d_gene: -
v_gene: TRBV4-3
abundance: once
j_gene: TRBJ2-1
CDR3nt: TGCGCCAGCAGCCAAGACCTAGGGAAGAGCTCCTACAATGAGCAGTTCTTC
CDR3aa: CASSQDLGKSSYNEQFF